Listed here are 24 T cell receptor beta chains from one sample, sequenced in a study of T cells in Graves' hyperthyroidism and ophthalmopathy. Researchers amplified the TCR beta CDR3 regions from RNA transcripts. With the HTBI primer set, the TCR CDR3 went through a first round of RT-PCR. A single record per CDR3 protein comes from TCRdb applying MiXCR to the multiplex PCR reads. The sample yields about 400,000 distinct CDR3 sequences, approximately 14% seen once. Source material: blood. The receptors here all came from a woman between 18 and 30 years old with Graves' hyperthyroidism.

The rearrangement uses TRBV6-1 and TRBJ1-5; D perhaps matches TRBD1 (5 bases). Per germline, CDR1 MNHNS and CDR2 SASEGT. The CDR3 has 14 amino acids. The V gene lost 7 bases and the J gene lost 4 bases, with 14 bases spanning the gap. Written as DNA, the CDR3 is TGTGCCAGCAACCGAGAGGGGCGAAATCAGCCCCAGCATTTT. This sequence encodes CASNREGRNQPQHF.

This clonotype was seen repeatedly, ten times or more. The chain joins TRBV5-6 to TRBJ2-7; 8 bases match TRBD1. The CDR3 length is 15 residues. With V trimmed by 4 bases and J by 1 base, 7 bases remained unmatched. From germline, CDR1 is SGHDT and CDR2 YYEEEE. The CDR3 reads CASSTTWTGSYEQYF. The CDR3, as DNA: TGTGCCAGCAGCACAACCTGGACAGGGTCCTACGAGCAGTACTTC. Full variable domain (missing parts from reference TRBV5-6 and TRBJ2-7): DAGVTQSPTHLIKTRGQQVTLRCSPKSGHDTVSWYQQALGQGPQFIFQYYEEEERQRGNFPDRFSGHQFPNYSSELNVNALLLGDSALYLCASSTTWTGSYEQYFGPGTRLTVT.

This clonotype was seen at least ten times. This chain uses TRBV6-1 with TRBJ2-5, with 10 bases aligning to TRBD1. Germline V CDR1 and CDR2: MNHNS, SASEGT. After removal of 7 bases from V and 5 bases from J, the junction contained 10 bases not matched to a gene. The CDR3 is 15 residues long. The CDR3 protein is CASTRRDRGGETQYF. DNA for the CDR3: TGTGCCAGCACCAGAAGGGACAGGGGAGGGGAGACCCAGTACTTC.

The rearrangement joins TRBV7-9 to TRBJ2-7; 9 positions match TRBD1. CDR1 SEHNR and CDR2 FQNEAQ come from the germline V gene (reference sequence). The CDR3 is made up of 16 amino acids. The J segment lost 2 bases and the V segment lost 0 bases, leaving 5 bases of the junction unmatched. The CDR3 spells CASSLAGTGRAYEQYF. The CDR3 coding sequence is TGTGCCAGCAGCTTAGCAGGGACAGGGAGAGCCTACGAGCAGTACTTC.

This clonotype was observed a few times. The genes are TRBV5-1 and TRBJ1-1; D not certain. CDR3 size: 15 residues. CDR1 and CDR2 (germline): SGHRS, YFSETQ. V was clipped by 0 bases and J by 0 bases, with 9 bases between them. The CDR3 region has the DNA TGCGCCAGCAGCTTGGTGGGCAGTATGAACACTGAAGCTTTCTTT. Protein sequence: CASSLVGSMNTEAFF. Full variable domain (remainder filled in from reference TRBV5-1 and TRBJ1-1): KAGVTQTPRYLIKTRGQQVTLSCSPISGHRSVSWYQQTPGQGLQFLFEYFSETQRNKGNFPGRFSGRQFSNSRSEMNVSTLELGDSALYLCASSLVGSMNTEAFFGQGTRLTVV.

In this sample, this clonotype turned up a few times. The chain links TRBV20-1 to TRBJ2-5, with no clear D. The V gene lost 0 bases and the J gene lost 4 bases, with 9 bases spanning the gap. The CDR3 has 13 amino acids. CDR1 DFQATT and CDR2 SNEGSKA come from the germline V gene (reference sequence). CDR3 coding DNA: TGCAGTGCTAGAGAGGCCAGATCAGAGACCCAGTACTTC. This translates into CSAREARSETQYF.

The chain links TRBV5-1 to TRBJ1-1; D may be TRBD1 (5 bases). Trimming removed 3 bases from V and 1 base from J, with 10 bases in between. This CDR3 comprises 14 residues. The V gene's germline CDR1 is SGHRS and CDR2 YFSETQ. In DNA form, the CDR3 reads TGCGCCAGCAGCTCCCTACAGGCGAACACTGAAGCTTTCTTT. This codes for CASSSLQANTEAFF.

At least ten counts were recorded for this clonotype. The chain uses TRBV12-3 or TRBV12-4 and TRBJ1-2; 7 positions agree with TRBD1. This CDR3 contains 14 residues. After removal of 5 bases from V and 4 bases from J, the junction contained 7 bases not matched to a gene. CDR3 sequence: CASSPGGTIYGYTF. The CDR3, as DNA: TGTGCCAGCAGTCCAGGGGGTACAATCTATGGCTACACCTTC.

Ten or more counts support this clonotype. V is TRBV6-1 and J is TRBJ2-5; 9 positions match TRBD2. The germline CDR1 and CDR2 sequences are MNHNS and SASEGT. This CDR3 region has 15 residues. J lost 2 bases, V lost 5 bases, and 6 bases had no gene match. The chain's CDR3 is CASSRSGGNQETQYF. CDR3 DNA: TGTGCCAGCAGTCGGAGCGGGGGGAATCAAGAGACCCAGTACTTC.

As for this clonotype: A much larger clone is a single base away; this may be a read error. V and J are TRBV12-5 and TRBJ1-6; 7 bases are shared with TRBD1. The CDR3 is 14 residues long. Germline lookup yields CDR1 LGHNT and CDR2 FRNRAP. The CDR3 spells CASGLGQYNSPLRF. CDR3 in DNA: TGTGCTAGTGGCCTGGGACAGTATAATTCACCCCTCCGCTTT. The full variable domain, rest sourced from reference TRBV12-5 and TRBJ1-6, is DARVTQTPRHKVTEMGQEVTMRCQPILGHNTVFWYRQTMMQGLELLAYFRNRAPLDDSGMPKDRFSAEMPDATLATLKIQPSEPRDSAVYFCASGLGQYNSPLRFGNGTRLTVT.

The table lists this clonotype with many counts. A junction end diverges from the germline sequence, so it may reflect a read error. This chain links TRBV2 with TRBJ1-3; D is undetermined. Germline lookup yields CDR1 SNHLY and CDR2 FYNNEI. This CDR3 is 14 amino acids long. The CDR3 sequence is CASSEGKGGNTIYF. The DNA of the CDR3 is TGTGCCAGCAGCGAAGGGAAAGGTGGAAACACCATATATTTT.

The sample holds many counts of this clonotype. The chain carries TRBV12-3 or TRBV12-4 and TRBJ1-6; no clear D. The CDR3 sequence is 15 residues long. V gave up 6 bases and J gave up 9 bases, with 18 bases separating them. CDR3 in amino acids: CASSPYDPVGSPLHF. CDR3 nucleotides: TGTGCCAGCAGCCCTTATGATCCTGTCGGTTCACCCCTCCACTTT.

This clonotype was seen more than once but under ten times. This clone may be a read error of a much larger clone one base away. The genes are TRBV10-2 and TRBJ2-1; weak D call: TRBD2 (6 bases). Trimming left V 8 bases short and J 7 bases short, with 15 bases between. CDR3 length: 13 amino acids. Germline-derived CDR1 and CDR2 are WSHSY and SAAADI. DNA for the CDR3: TGCGCCAGCTCCGCTAGCGAGGGAAATGAGCAGTTCTTC. Translated, it gives CASSASEGNEQFF.

V is TRBV5-1 and J is TRBJ2-5, with 13 bases identical to TRBD2. The CDR3 covers 15 residues. V shed 3 bases and J 5 bases; nucleotides not matched to a gene: 4. Germline loops: CDR1 SGHRS, CDR2 YFSETQ. Here the CDR3 reads CASSSLAGGHETQYF. The CDR3 nucleotides are TGCGCCAGCAGCTCACTAGCGGGGGGGCACGAGACCCAGTACTTC.

This clonotype was seen a handful of times. The chain recombines TRBV2 with TRBJ2-5; 14 nucleotides match TRBD2. CDR1 is SNHLY, CDR2 FYNNEI, per germline. The CDR3 runs to 19 residues. Trimming at V came to 6 bases and at J to 4 bases, leaving 16 bases not matched to a gene. The CDR3 here is CASSGEKGLAGVIGETQYF. The CDR3 nucleotides are TGTGCCAGCAGCGGTGAGAAGGGACTAGCGGGGGTCATAGGAGAGACCCAGTACTTC.

There are many counts of this clonotype. This chain links TRBV9 with TRBJ2-7; TRBD2 matches 15 bases. CDR3 length: 16 residues. Germline CDR1 SGDLS, CDR2 YYNGEE. The junction had 2 bases not matched to a gene; V was cut back by 3 bases and J by 1 base. CDR3 amino acids: CASSGGTSGRSYEQYF. The CDR3 nucleotides read TGTGCCAGCAGCGGGGGGACTAGCGGGAGGTCCTACGAGCAGTACTTC.

This clonotype was seen at least ten times. The CDR3 region has the DNA TGTGCCAGCAGTACGTTTTTGGGTTCCTACGAGCAGTACTTC. Its protein is CASSTFLGSYEQYF. The J gene is TRBJ2-7, the V gene TRBV28; no firm D call. CDR1 is MDHEN and CDR2 is SYDVKM in the germline V gene. V lost 5 bases and J 1 base, leaving 12 bases between the germline ends. The CDR3 spans 14 residues.

This clonotype occurred many times. The rearrangement uses TRBV6-1 and TRBJ2-7; 8 bases are a match to TRBD1. The CDR3 length is 15 residues. V dropped 6 bases and J dropped 0; count of bases not matched to a gene: 7. Per the germline V gene, CDR1 is MNHNS and CDR2 is SASEGT. Here the CDR3 DNA reads TGTGCCAGCAGACCGGGACAGGAGAGCTCCTACGAGCAGTACTTC. It yields the protein CASRPGQESSYEQYF.

This clonotype was detected once. The V and J genes are TRBV28 and TRBJ2-5, with 8 bases fitting TRBD2. Germline assignment: CDR1 MDHEN and CDR2 SYDVKM. With 1 base clipped from V and 2 bases from J, the junction kept 6 bases outside the gene matches. The CDR3 spans 16 residues. The CDR3 protein is CASSLFSGSWQETQYF. The CDR3 coding sequence is TGTGCCAGCAGTTTATTCAGCGGGAGTTGGCAAGAGACCCAGTACTTC. The full variable domain, rest sourced from reference TRBV28 and TRBJ2-5, is DVKVTQSSRYLVKRTGEKVFLECVQDMDHENMFWYRQDPGLGLRLIYFSYDVKMKEKGDIPEGYSVSREKKERFSLILESASTNQTSMYLCASSLFSGSWQETQYFGPGTRLLVL.

This clonotype was observed a handful of times. This chain connects TRBV6-4 to TRBJ2-3; a possible D gene is TRBD1 (6 bases). The V gene lost 8 bases and the J gene lost 6 bases, with 15 bases spanning the gap. CDR1 MRHNA and CDR2 SNTAGT come from the germline V gene. CDR3 length equals 13 residues. In nucleotides, the CDR3 is TGTGCCAGCCGCCCGACAGGAACGGATACGCAGTATTTT. It codes for CASRPTGTDTQYF.

In this sample, this clonotype turned up many times. This chain uses TRBV28 with TRBJ2-7, with unresolved D. Deletions cut 2 bases from V and 6 bases from J, with 14 bases between. Germline CDR1 and CDR2: MDHEN and SYDVKM. The length of the CDR3 is 14 residues. The CDR3 coding sequence is TGTGCCAGCAGTTTAGGAAGGCCGGTTGGCGAGCAGTACTTC. Translated, it gives CASSLGRPVGEQYF.

This clonotype was picked up many times. The chain couples TRBV12-3 or TRBV12-4 to TRBJ2-7; TRBD1 might be the D (6 bases). Trimming took off 7 bases at V and 5 bases at J, with 12 bases between the two ends. This CDR3 spans 12 amino acids. CDR3 nucleotides: TGTGCCAGCATGGGGGCGCTAAACGAGCAGTACTTC. Its translation is CASMGALNEQYF.

V is TRBV20-1 and J is TRBJ1-1; no reliable D call. This CDR3 contains 15 residues. The germline V gene has CDR1 DFQATT and CDR2 SNEGSKA (reference sequence). V lost 3 bases to trimming and J lost 1 base, with 15 bases between them. The CDR3 nucleotides are TGCAGTGCTAGGAGTGGATCGCGTGGGAACACTGAAGCTTTCTTT. Translated: CSARSGSRGNTEAFF.

This clonotype has a count of ten or more. The V call is TRBV7-2, the J call TRBJ2-3; 12 nucleotides line up with TRBD2. The CDR3 runs 15 residues. The trim removed 5 bases at V and 2 bases at J, leaving 2 bases unmatched. Germline assignment: CDR1 SGHTA and CDR2 FQGNSA. DNA for the CDR3: TGTGCCAGCAGCAGGACTAGCGGGGTCACAGATACGCAGTATTTT. This translates into CASSRTSGVTDTQYF.